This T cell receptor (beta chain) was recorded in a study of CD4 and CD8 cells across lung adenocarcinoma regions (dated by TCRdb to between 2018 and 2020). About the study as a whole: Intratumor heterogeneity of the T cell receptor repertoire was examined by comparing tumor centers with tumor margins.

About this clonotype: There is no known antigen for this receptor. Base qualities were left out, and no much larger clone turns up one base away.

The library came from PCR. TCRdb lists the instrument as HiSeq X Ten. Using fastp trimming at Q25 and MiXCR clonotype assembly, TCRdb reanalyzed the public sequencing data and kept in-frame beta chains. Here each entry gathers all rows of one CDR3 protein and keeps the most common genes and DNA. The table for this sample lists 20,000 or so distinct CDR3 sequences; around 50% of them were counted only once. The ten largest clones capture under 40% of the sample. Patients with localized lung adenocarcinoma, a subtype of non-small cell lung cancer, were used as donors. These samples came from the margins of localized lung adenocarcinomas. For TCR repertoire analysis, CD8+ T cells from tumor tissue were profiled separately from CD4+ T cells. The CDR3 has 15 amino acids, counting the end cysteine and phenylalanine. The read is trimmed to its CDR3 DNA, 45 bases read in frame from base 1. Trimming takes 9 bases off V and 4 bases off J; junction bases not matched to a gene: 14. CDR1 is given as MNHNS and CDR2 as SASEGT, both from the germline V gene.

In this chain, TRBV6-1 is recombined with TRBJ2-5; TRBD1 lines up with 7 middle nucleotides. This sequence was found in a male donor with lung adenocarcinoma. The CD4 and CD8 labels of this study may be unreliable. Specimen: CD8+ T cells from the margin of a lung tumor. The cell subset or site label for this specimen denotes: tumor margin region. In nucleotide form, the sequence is TGTGCCAGGGGGATAGGGGGCCGAGCCGCAGAGACCCAGTACTTC. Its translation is CARGIGGRAAETQYF.